Listed here are 12 T cell receptor beta chains from one sample, sequenced in a study of blood T cell repertoires in COVID-19. Only in-frame clones appear in the TCRdb table, and some are missing; sequencing was by immunoSEQ multiplex PCR. The table has 200,000 to 300,000 clones, 75% to 90% seen once. The sample was peripheral blood. Receptor source: a woman aged 35 to 49 who had recovered from COVID-19.

CDR3: CATRGGSGGLTDTQYF. CDR3 DNA: TGTGCCACCAGAGGGGGAAGCGGGGGGCTCACAGATACGCAGTATTTT. The genes are TRBV15 and TRBJ2-3, with 9 bases that match TRBD2. J gave up 2 bases and V 6 bases, and 9 bases lay outside the gene matches. CDR3 length: 16 residues. Germline CDR1 reads LNHNV; CDR2 reads YYDKDF (reference sequence).

The V call is TRBV6-2 or TRBV6-3, the J call TRBJ2-7, with 8 bases matching TRBD2. Germline assignment: CDR1 MNHEY and CDR2 SVGEGT. Trimming took 6 bases from V and 0 from J; bases not matched to a gene: 1. The CDR3 extends over 13 amino acids. For the CDR3, the DNA is TGTGCCAGCAGCGGACTAGCCTCCTACGAGCAGTACTTC. Translating gives CASSGLASYEQYF.

This rearrangement joins TRBV18 to TRBJ1-1, with D possibly matching TRBD1 (6 bases). Germline values: CDR1 KGHSH, CDR2 LQKENI. The V end was cut by 6 bases, the J end by 4 bases, with 9 bases between. The CDR3 is made up of 12 amino acids. CDR3 nucleotides: TGTGCCAGCTCCCTCAGGGGCACTGAAGCTTTCTTT. Encoded protein: CASSLRGTEAFF.

The chain couples TRBV6-6 to TRBJ1-1, with TRBD1 matching 7 bases. This CDR3 has 15 amino acids. Per the germline V gene, CDR1 is MNHNY and CDR2 is SVGAGI (reference sequence). With 5 bases clipped from V and 1 base from J, the junction kept 7 bases outside the gene matches. CDR3 residues: CASSRDRDGNTEAFF. The CDR3 coding sequence is TGTGCCAGCAGTCGCGACAGGGATGGGAACACTGAAGCTTTCTTT.

This clone was seen many times. The chain is built from TRBV3-1 (or the pseudogene TRBV3-2) and TRBJ1-4, with D perhaps TRBD1 (6 bases). Trimming removed 1 base at V and 8 bases at J, with 11 bases between. The CDR3 runs to 14 residues. The germline gives CDR1 LGHDT, CDR2 YNNKEL (reference sequence). The CDR3 DNA reads TGTGCCAGCAGCCAAGTACAGGGAGCCGAAAAACTGTTTTTT. This encodes CASSQVQGAEKLFF.

V is TRBV6-6 and J is TRBJ1-6, with 8 bases fitting TRBD1. The CDR3 length is 15 residues. The germline CDR1 and CDR2 sequences are MNHNY and SVGAGI (reference sequence). With V trimmed by 4 bases and J by 7 bases, 6 bases remained unmatched. The CDR3 protein is CASSFETGGNSPLHF. DNA of the CDR3: TGTGCCAGCAGTTTCGAAACAGGGGGGAATTCACCCCTCCACTTT.

The chain has TRBV7-9 and TRBJ1-1; D possibly corresponds to TRBD1 (6 bases). CDR3 length: 14 amino acids. CDR1 and CDR2 from the germline V gene are SEHNR and FQNEAQ (reference sequence). The V end lost 2 bases, the J end lost 4 bases, and 11 bases lay between the germline ends. The CDR3 region has the DNA TGTGCCAGCAGCTTACAGGGGATGGGCACTGAAGCTTTCTTT. This encodes CASSLQGMGTEAFF.

The chain has TRBV6-5 and TRBJ1-2; possibly TRBD1 for D (5 bases). CDR3 length: 16 amino acids. The germline gives CDR1 MNHEY, CDR2 SVGAGI. Trimming pared 0 bases from V and 7 bases from J, leaving 18 bases between. CDR3 coding DNA: TGTGCCAGCAGTTACTCGAGGTCATGGGGGGGGAGTGGCTACACCTTC. Translation gives CASSYSRSWGGSGYTF.

This clone has only one observation. The chain links TRBV6-5 to TRBJ1-5; possibly TRBD1 for D (6 bases). The germline gives CDR1 MNHEY, CDR2 SVGAGI. The CDR3 runs to 15 residues. Trimming took off 6 bases at V and 5 bases at J, with 17 bases between the two ends. The CDR3 sequence: CASSNRDTMDQPQHF. The CDR3 nucleotides read TGTGCCAGCAGCAACAGGGACACCATGGATCAGCCCCAGCATTTT.

The genes are TRBV2 and TRBJ1-3; D unclear. This CDR3 comprises 13 residues. Germline V gene lookup returns CDR1 SNHLY and CDR2 FYNNEI. V shed 5 bases and J shed 0 bases, with 5 bases lying between them. In DNA, the CDR3 is TGTGCCAGCAGTCGGAGCTCTGGAAACACCATATATTTT. Translation gives CASSRSSGNTIYF.

The J gene is TRBJ2-2, the V gene TRBV4-2; 8 nucleotides agree with TRBD1. The CDR3 contains 14 residues. CDR1 is LGHNA, CDR2 YNFKEQ, per germline. The ends lost 0 bases at V and 9 bases at J; junction bases unmatched: 3. Here the CDR3 reads CASSQDRGRRELFF. The CDR3 DNA follows: TGTGCCAGCAGCCAAGACAGGGGGCGCCGGGAGCTGTTTTTT.

This sequence joins TRBV5-1 and TRBJ1-5; 9 nucleotides match TRBD1. V lost 4 bases to trimming and J lost 4 bases; unmatched junction nucleotides: 6. Looked up from germline, CDR1 is SGHRS and CDR2 is YFSETQ. The CDR3 runs to 15 residues. The CDR3 sequence is CASSPGTGNNQPQHF. The CDR3, as DNA: TGCGCCAGCAGCCCCGGGACAGGGAATAATCAGCCCCAGCATTTT. Using reference TRBV5-1 and TRBJ1-5 for the parts outside the CDR3, the full variable domain is KAGVTQTPRYLIKTRGQQVTLSCSPISGHRSVSWYQQTPGQGLQFLFEYFSETQRNKGNFPGRFSGRQFSNSRSEMNVSTLELGDSALYLCASSPGTGNNQPQHFGDGTRLSIL.